Listed here are 24 T cell receptor beta chains from one sample, sequenced in a study of OX40 agonist ivuxolimab in advanced cancers. Sequencing was performed with immunoSEQ multiplex PCR; in TCRdb, only in-frame clones are kept and a portion is missing. This table holds 25,000 to 30,000 clones, approximately 83% found once. Source: CD4+ or CD8+ T cells sorted from blood, taken in a trial of the OX40 agonist ivuxolimab. These receptors were obtained from an adult with an advanced solid tumor such as melanoma, head and neck, liver or kidney cancer.

This clone has only one observation. The genes are TRBV7-9 and TRBJ1-5, with D perhaps matching TRBD1 (6 bases). The germline gives CDR1 SEHNR, CDR2 FQNEAQ (reference sequence). The CDR3 extends over 14 amino acids. Between the trimmed V and J ends, which lost 3 bases and 4 bases, there was a span of 10 bases. CDR3 region: CASSFGQKNQPQHF. For the CDR3, the DNA is TGTGCCAGCAGCTTCGGACAGAAGAATCAGCCCCAGCATTTT.

J is TRBJ2-6 and V is TRBV15, with D perhaps matching TRBD2 (5 bases). This CDR3 is 17 amino acids long. V lost 8 bases and J lost 2, with 19 bases in between. The V gene's germline CDR1 is LNHNV and CDR2 YYDKDF (reference sequence). The CDR3 reads CATQLRRARAGANVLTF. CDR3 DNA: TGTGCCACCCAATTAAGGCGGGCACGGGCTGGGGCCAACGTCCTGACTTTC.

This chain joins TRBV19 and TRBJ1-2; 9 bases match TRBD1. The trim removed 3 bases at V and 3 bases at J, leaving 8 bases unmatched. Germline-derived CDR1 and CDR2 are LNHDA and SQIVND (reference sequence). This CDR3 has 16 amino acids. The CDR3 nucleotides read TGTGCCAGTAGTATCTCGGGGACAGGGATGTACTATGGCTACACCTTC. It encodes CASSISGTGMYYGYTF.

The chain links TRBV7-8 to TRBJ2-5, with TRBD2 identical over 13 bases. Germline lookup yields CDR1 SGHVS and CDR2 FQNEAQ. The CDR3 runs to 17 residues. V shed 4 bases, J shed 4 bases, and the junction held 9 bases outside the gene matches. CDR3 nucleotides: TGTGCCAGCAGCTCCCGACTAGCGGGGGGAATCCCAGAGACCCAGTACTTC. It is translated as CASSSRLAGGIPETQYF.

V usage is TRBV5-5 and J usage is TRBJ2-2, with TRBD1 matching over 10 bases. The CDR3 runs to 16 residues. V dropped 4 bases and J dropped 4; count of bases not matched to a gene: 7. CDR1 and CDR2 from the germline V gene are SGHKS and YYEKEE (reference sequence). The CDR3 coding sequence is TGTGCCAGCAGCCAATCTTGGACAGGGGGCACCGGGGAGCTGTTTTTT. Translation gives CASSQSWTGGTGELFF.

This chain joins TRBV19 and TRBJ1-2; D call uncertain. The germline V gene has CDR1 LNHDA and CDR2 SQIVND (reference sequence). V lost 1 base, J lost 8 bases, and 11 bases lay in between. The CDR3 is made up of 13 amino acids. The CDR3 nucleotides are TGTGCCAGTAGTATAGGAGGCCCGTGGGGCTACACCTTC. It codes for CASSIGGPWGYTF.

This clone is medium-sized. The sample has other DNA sequences that encode this CDR3 too. The chain employs TRBV7-9 and TRBJ1-1, with D perhaps matching TRBD1 (5 bases). This CDR3 spans 12 amino acids. From germline, CDR1 is SEHNR and CDR2 FQNEAQ (reference sequence). V was cut by 3 bases and J by 4 bases, with 6 bases left in between. This CDR3 is CASSLGVTEAFF. CDR3 sequence (DNA): TGTGCCAGCAGCTTGGGGGTCACTGAAGCTTTCTTT. Full variable domain (remainder filled in from reference TRBV7-9 and TRBJ1-1): DTGVSQNPRHKITKRGQNVTFRCDPISEHNRLYWYRQTLGQGPEFLTYFQNEAQLEKSRLLSDRFSAERPKGSFSTLEIQRTEQGDSAMYLCASSLGVTEAFFGQGTRLTVV.

J is TRBJ1-1 and V is TRBV11-2; D gene unclear. The germline CDR1 and CDR2 sequences are SGHAT and FQNNGV. The CDR3 extends over 14 amino acids. The ends were cut back, 2 bases at V and 3 bases at J, with 10 bases in the middle. CDR3 loop: CASSLRVADTEAFF. The CDR3, as DNA: TGTGCCAGCAGCTTAAGGGTTGCGGACACTGAAGCTTTCTTT.

This rearrangement joins TRBV5-6 to TRBJ1-6; 7 bases map to TRBD1. V lost 4 bases and J lost 8; bases outside the gene matches: 9. The CDR3 covers 15 residues. The V gene's germline CDR1 is SGHDT and CDR2 YYEEEE. The CDR3 nucleotides read TGTGCCAGCAGCCCACAGACAGGGAGTGATTCACCCCTCCACTTT. Its translation is CASSPQTGSDSPLHF.

This chain joins TRBV4-1 and TRBJ2-7, with TRBD1 matching over 8 bases. Trimming removed 3 bases from V and 6 bases from J; junction bases left unmatched: 10. In germline, CDR1 is MGHRA, CDR2 YSYEKL. The length of the CDR3 is 15 residues. CDR3 amino acids: CASSQAGQARIEQYF. The CDR3 DNA follows: TGCGCCAGCAGCCAGGCGGGACAGGCCCGCATCGAGCAGTACTTC.

This clone was counted a few times. The genes are TRBV27 and TRBJ1-1; the D gene is possibly TRBD1 (5 bases). V was shortened by 5 bases and J by 11 bases, with 21 bases between the two germline ends. The CDR3 runs to 14 residues. The germline CDR1 and CDR2 sequences are MNHEY and SMNVEV (reference sequence). The CDR3 protein is CASSQDRLLPGAFF. For the CDR3, the DNA is TGTGCCAGCAGTCAAGACAGACTCCTACCCGGGGCTTTCTTT.

V usage is TRBV20-1 and J usage is TRBJ1-1; no reliable D call. The CDR3 spans 11 residues. Germline CDR1 and CDR2: DFQATT and SNEGSKA (reference sequence). V lost 5 bases, J lost 3 bases, and 7 bases lay in between. The CDR3 region has the DNA TGCAGTGCTCTTAAGTACACTGAAGCTTTCTTT. It codes for CSALKYTEAFF.

The chain joins TRBV19 to TRBJ1-2, with 9 bases fitting TRBD1. From germline, CDR1 is LNHDA and CDR2 SQIVND (reference sequence). The CDR3 spans 14 residues. The V and J ends lost 4 bases and 2 bases, in that order; junction bases with no gene match: 2. As DNA, the CDR3 is TGTGCCAGTAGTACACAGGGGGCGAACTATGGCTACACCTTC. Translating it yields CASSTQGANYGYTF.

This clone has just one count. The genes are TRBV10-3 and TRBJ2-1, with 7 bases matching TRBD2. Germline CDR1 reads ENHRY; CDR2 reads SYGVKD. This CDR3 is built from 15 residues. V shed 4 bases and J 4 bases; nucleotides not matched to a gene: 7. The CDR3 reads CAISGGSGTYNEQFF. The CDR3 DNA reads as TGTGCCATCAGTGGTGGGAGCGGGACTTACAATGAGCAGTTCTTC.

The V gene is TRBV7-2, the J gene TRBJ2-1; D may be TRBD1 (5 bases). The CDR3 consists of 15 residues. The germline V gene encodes CDR1 SGHTA and CDR2 FQGNSA. V lost 5 bases to trimming and J lost 0 bases, with 11 bases between them. The CDR3: CASSQDSSSYNEQFF. In nucleotides, the CDR3 is TGTGCCAGCAGCCAAGACAGCAGCTCCTACAATGAGCAGTTCTTC.

The chain joins TRBV6-5 to TRBJ1-2, with 11 bases matching TRBD1. Germline CDR1 and CDR2: MNHEY and SVGAGI. V was clipped by 6 bases and J by 5 bases; unmatched bases: 5. The CDR3 sequence is 14 residues long. CDR3 in DNA: TGTGCCAGCAGCGTTGGGACAGGGGGGTATGGCTACACCTTC. Protein sequence: CASSVGTGGYGYTF.

The J gene is TRBJ2-1, the V gene TRBV7-9; TRBD1 matches at 8 bases. The CDR3 has 12 amino acids. Germline V gives CDR1 SEHNR, CDR2 FQNEAQ (reference sequence). Unmatched junction bases numbered 5, after V lost 10 bases and J lost 6 bases. The CDR3 sequence is CATLQGANEQFF. Written as DNA, the CDR3 is TGTGCCACCCTGCAGGGGGCCAATGAGCAGTTCTTC.

This chain uses TRBV19 with TRBJ1-5; D gene ambiguous. CDR1 is LNHDA and CDR2 is SQIVND in the germline V gene (reference sequence). The V gene lost 3 bases and the J gene lost 1 base, with 4 bases spanning the gap. The CDR3 loop spans 13 amino acids. The CDR3 nucleotides read TGTGCCAGTAGTATTACGAGCAATCAGCCCCAGCATTTT. Translation: CASSITSNQPQHF.

The V call is TRBV19, the J call TRBJ1-1; possible D gene TRBD1, 5 bases. Germline assignment: CDR1 LNHDA and CDR2 SQIVND (reference sequence). The length of the CDR3 is 14 residues. Between the trimmed V and J ends, which lost 3 bases and 1 base, there was a span of 9 bases. The CDR3 protein is CASSIGGGNTEAFF. CDR3 DNA: TGTGCCAGTAGTATCGGCGGGGGGAACACTGAAGCTTTCTTT.

This clone is medium-sized in the sample. The chain is built from TRBV27 and TRBJ2-7, with 10 bases that match TRBD1. The CDR3 is 17 residues long. Germline V lookup: CDR1 MNHEY, CDR2 SMNVEV (reference sequence). Unmatched junction bases numbered 9, after V lost 3 bases and J lost 1 base. CDR3 loop: CASSFASGQGVSYEQYF. For the CDR3, the DNA is TGTGCCAGCAGTTTCGCATCCGGACAGGGGGTGTCCTACGAGCAGTACTTC.

V usage is TRBV7-6 and J usage is TRBJ1-1, with D possibly matching TRBD1 (5 bases). Per the germline V gene, CDR1 is SGHVS and CDR2 is FNYEAQ. The CDR3 is 12 amino acids. Trimming left V 7 bases short and J 5 bases short, with 11 bases between. The CDR3 loop is CASIGWGTEAFF. The DNA of the CDR3 is TGTGCCAGCATCGGGTGGGGGACTGAAGCTTTCTTT.

The V gene is TRBV6-5, the J gene TRBJ2-1; perhaps TRBD1 as D (6 bases). Germline loops: CDR1 MNHEY, CDR2 SVGAGI. V was pared by 2 bases and J by 8 bases, with 10 bases between. This CDR3 has 13 amino acids. The CDR3 region is CASSYRGGYEQFF. CDR3 nucleotide sequence: TGTGCCAGCAGTTACCGTGGGGGCTATGAGCAGTTCTTC.

J is TRBJ1-3 and V is TRBV18; D is undetermined. Germline assignment: CDR1 KGHSH and CDR2 LQKENI. The CDR3 has 16 amino acids. Trimming cost V 3 bases and J 0 bases, with 12 bases left between them. CDR3 sequence: CASSPDGLSSGNTIYF. In nucleotides, the CDR3 is TGTGCCAGCTCACCGGACGGCTTATCCTCTGGAAACACCATATATTTT.

The V gene is TRBV4-1, the J gene TRBJ1-1; maybe TRBD1 (5 bases). Trimming removed 5 bases at V and 7 bases at J, with 14 bases between. In germline, CDR1 is MGHRA, CDR2 YSYEKL. The CDR3 sequence is 13 residues long. In DNA, the CDR3 is TGCGCCAGCAGCTCCGACAGCCTCTATGAAGCTTTCTTT. Protein: CASSSDSLYEAFF.